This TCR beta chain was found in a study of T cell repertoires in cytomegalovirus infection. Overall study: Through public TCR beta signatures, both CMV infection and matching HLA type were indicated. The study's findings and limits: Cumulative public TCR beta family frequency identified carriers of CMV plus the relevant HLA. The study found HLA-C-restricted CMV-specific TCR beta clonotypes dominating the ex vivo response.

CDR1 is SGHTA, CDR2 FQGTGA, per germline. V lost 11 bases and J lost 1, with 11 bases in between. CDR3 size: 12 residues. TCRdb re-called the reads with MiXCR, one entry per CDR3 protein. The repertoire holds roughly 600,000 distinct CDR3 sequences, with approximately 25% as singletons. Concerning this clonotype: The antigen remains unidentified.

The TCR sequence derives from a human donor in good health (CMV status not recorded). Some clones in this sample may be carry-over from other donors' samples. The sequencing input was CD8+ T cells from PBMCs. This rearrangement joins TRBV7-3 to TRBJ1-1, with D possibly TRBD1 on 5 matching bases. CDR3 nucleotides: TGTGCCCGCCGACAGAAGAACACTGAAGCTTTCTTT. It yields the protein CARRQKNTEAFF.